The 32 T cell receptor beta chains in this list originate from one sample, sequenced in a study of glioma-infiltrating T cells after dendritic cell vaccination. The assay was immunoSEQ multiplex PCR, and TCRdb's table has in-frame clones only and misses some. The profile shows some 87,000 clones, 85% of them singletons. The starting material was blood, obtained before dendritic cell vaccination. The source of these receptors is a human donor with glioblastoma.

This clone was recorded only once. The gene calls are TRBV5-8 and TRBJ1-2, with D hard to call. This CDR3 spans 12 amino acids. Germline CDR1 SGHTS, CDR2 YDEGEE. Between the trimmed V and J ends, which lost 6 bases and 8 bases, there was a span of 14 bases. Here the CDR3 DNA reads TGTGCCAGCACCTTCGGACTCGCCGGCTACACCTTC. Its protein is CASTFGLAGYTF.

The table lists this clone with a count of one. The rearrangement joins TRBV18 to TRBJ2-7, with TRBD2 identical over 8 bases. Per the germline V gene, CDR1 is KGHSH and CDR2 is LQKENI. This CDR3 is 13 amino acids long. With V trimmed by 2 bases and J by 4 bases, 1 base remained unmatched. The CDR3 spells CASSPAGGYEQYF. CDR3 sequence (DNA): TGTGCCAGCTCACCAGCGGGGGGTTACGAGCAGTACTTC.

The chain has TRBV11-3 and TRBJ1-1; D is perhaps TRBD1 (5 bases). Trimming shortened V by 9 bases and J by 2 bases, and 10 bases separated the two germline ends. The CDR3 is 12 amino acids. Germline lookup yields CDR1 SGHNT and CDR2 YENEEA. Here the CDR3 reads CASQRGNTEAFF. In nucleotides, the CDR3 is TGTGCCAGTCAAAGGGGAAACACTGAAGCTTTCTTT.

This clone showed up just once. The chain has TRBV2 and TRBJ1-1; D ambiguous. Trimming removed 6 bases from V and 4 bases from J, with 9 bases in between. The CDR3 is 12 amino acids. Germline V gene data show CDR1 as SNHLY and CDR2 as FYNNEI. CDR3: CASRGEGTEAFF. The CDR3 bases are TGTGCCAGCAGGGGAGAGGGCACTGAAGCTTTCTTT.

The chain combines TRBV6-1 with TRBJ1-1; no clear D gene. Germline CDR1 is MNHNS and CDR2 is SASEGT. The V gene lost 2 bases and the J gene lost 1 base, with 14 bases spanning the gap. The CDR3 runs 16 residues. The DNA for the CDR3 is TGTGCCAGCAGTGAAAGTCTGGGAGCTTGGAACACTGAAGCTTTCTTT. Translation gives CASSESLGAWNTEAFF.

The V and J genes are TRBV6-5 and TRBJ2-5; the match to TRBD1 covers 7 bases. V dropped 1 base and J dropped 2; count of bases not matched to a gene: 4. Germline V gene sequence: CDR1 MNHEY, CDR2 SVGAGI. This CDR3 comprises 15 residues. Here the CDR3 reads CASSYYRGKQETQYF. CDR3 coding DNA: TGTGCCAGCAGTTACTACAGGGGTAAGCAAGAGACCCAGTACTTC.

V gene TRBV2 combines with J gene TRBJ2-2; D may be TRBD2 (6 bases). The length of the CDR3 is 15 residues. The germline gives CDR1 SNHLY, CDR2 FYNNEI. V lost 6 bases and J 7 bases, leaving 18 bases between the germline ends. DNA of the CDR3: TGTGCCAGCAGCTTTCGCGGGAAACTCATCGGGGAGCTGTTTTTT. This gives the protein CASSFRGKLIGELFF.

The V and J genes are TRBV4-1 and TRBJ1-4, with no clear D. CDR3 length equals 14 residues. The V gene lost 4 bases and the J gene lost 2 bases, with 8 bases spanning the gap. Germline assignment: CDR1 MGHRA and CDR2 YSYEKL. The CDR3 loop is CASSRTGTNEKLFF. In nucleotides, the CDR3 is TGCGCCAGCAGCCGAACCGGGACTAATGAAAAACTGTTTTTT.

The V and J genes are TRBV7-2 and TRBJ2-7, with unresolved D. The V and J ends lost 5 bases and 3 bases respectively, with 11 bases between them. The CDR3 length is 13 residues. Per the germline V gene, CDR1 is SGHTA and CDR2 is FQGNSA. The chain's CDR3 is CASSPRRGYEQYF. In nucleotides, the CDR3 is TGTGCCAGCAGCCCCCGGCGCGGCTACGAGCAGTACTTC.

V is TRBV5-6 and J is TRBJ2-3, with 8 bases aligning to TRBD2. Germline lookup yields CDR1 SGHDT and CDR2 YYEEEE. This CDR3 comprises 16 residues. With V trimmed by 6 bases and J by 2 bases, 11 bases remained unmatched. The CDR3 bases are TGTGCCAGCACCGCCACCCGTAGCGGGGCCACAGATACGCAGTATTTT. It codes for CASTATRSGATDTQYF.

In DNA form, the CDR3 reads TGTGCCAGCAGTGAAGCAGGACTAGCGGGATCAGATACGCAGTATTTT. Amino acid sequence: CASSEAGLAGSDTQYF. This chain uses TRBV6-1 with TRBJ2-3, with 12 bases aligning to TRBD2. The germline V gene has CDR1 MNHNS and CDR2 SASEGT. After removal of 0 bases from V and 4 bases from J, the junction contained 2 bases not matched to a gene. The CDR3 length is 16 residues.

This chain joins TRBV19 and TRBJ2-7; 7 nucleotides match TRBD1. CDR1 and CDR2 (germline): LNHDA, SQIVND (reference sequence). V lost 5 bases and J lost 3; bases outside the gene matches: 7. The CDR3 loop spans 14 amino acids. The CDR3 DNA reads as TGTGCCAGTAGTGGTGGGACAGTTTTCTACGAGCAGTACTTC. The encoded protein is CASSGGTVFYEQYF.

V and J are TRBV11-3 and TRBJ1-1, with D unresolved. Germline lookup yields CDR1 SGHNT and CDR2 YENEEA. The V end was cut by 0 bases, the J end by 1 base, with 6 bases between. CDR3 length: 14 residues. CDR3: CASSLDPRNTEAFF. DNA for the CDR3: TGTGCCAGCAGCTTAGATCCCAGGAACACTGAAGCTTTCTTT.

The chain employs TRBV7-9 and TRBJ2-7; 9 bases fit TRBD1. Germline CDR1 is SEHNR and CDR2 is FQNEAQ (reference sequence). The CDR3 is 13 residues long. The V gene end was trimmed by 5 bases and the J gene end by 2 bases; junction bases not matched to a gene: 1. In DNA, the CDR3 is TGTGCCAGCAGCCGGACAGGGGCCTACGAGCAGTACTTC. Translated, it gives CASSRTGAYEQYF.

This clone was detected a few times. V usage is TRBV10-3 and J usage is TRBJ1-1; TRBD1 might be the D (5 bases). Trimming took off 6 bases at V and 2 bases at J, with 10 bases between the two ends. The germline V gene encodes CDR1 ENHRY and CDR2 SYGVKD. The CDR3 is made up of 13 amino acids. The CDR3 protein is CAISVQVNTEAFF. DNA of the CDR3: TGTGCCATCAGCGTACAGGTTAACACTGAAGCTTTCTTT.

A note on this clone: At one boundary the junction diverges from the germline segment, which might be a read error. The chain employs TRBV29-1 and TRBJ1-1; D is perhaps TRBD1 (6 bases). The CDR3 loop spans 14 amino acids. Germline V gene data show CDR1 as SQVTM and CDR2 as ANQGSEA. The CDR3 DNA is TGCAGCGTTGTTACAGGGAGAATGAAAACTGAAGCTTTCTTT. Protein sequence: CSVVTGRMKTEAFF.

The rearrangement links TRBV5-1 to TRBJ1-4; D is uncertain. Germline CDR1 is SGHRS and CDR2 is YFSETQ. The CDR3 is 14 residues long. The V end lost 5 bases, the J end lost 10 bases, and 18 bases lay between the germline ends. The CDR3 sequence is CASSSKSGEGKLFF. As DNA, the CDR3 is TGCGCCAGCAGTTCGAAATCGGGTGAAGGAAAACTGTTTTTT.

As DNA, the CDR3 is TGTGCCAGCAGCCCCCTTAAACACCCGCTGGGCTACACCTTC. This gives the protein CASSPLKHPLGYTF. The J gene is TRBJ1-2, the V gene TRBV7-6, with D hard to call. V lost 5 bases and J 8 bases, leaving 18 bases between the germline ends. The CDR3 extends over 14 amino acids. CDR1 is SGHVS, CDR2 FNYEAQ, per germline.

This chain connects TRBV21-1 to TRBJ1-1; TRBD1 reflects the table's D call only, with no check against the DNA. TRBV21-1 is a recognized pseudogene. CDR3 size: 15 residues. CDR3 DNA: TGTGCCAGCAGCAACCCTCAGGGAATGAACACTGAAGCTTTCTTT. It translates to CASSNPQGMNTEAFF.

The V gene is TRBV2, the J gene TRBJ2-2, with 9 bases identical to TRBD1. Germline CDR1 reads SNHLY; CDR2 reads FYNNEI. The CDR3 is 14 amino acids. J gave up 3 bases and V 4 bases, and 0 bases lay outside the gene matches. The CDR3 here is CASSGTGDTGELFF. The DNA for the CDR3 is TGTGCCAGCAGTGGGACAGGGGACACCGGGGAGCTGTTTTTT.

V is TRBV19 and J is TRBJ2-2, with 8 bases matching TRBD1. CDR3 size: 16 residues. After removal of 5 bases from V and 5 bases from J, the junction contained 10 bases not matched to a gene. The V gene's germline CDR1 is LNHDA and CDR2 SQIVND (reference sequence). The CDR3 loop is CASSPTGGMGTGELFF. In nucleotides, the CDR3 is TGTGCCAGTAGTCCTACAGGGGGTATGGGTACCGGGGAGCTGTTTTTT.

The CDR3 coding sequence is TGCGCCAGCAGCCCCGGTTCGGGTCAGCCCCAGCATTTT. Its protein product is CASSPGSGQPQHF. The rearrangement links TRBV4-1 to TRBJ1-5; the D is unclear. With 4 bases removed from V and 6 bases from J, the gap between germline ends came to 10 bases. The CDR3 runs 13 residues. Per germline, CDR1 MGHRA and CDR2 YSYEKL.

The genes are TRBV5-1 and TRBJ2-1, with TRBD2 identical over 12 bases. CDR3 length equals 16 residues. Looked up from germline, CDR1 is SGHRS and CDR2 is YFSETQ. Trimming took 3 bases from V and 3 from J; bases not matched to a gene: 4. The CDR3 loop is CASSSPGLAGYNEQFF. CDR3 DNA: TGCGCCAGCAGCTCCCCGGGACTAGCGGGCTACAATGAGCAGTTCTTC.

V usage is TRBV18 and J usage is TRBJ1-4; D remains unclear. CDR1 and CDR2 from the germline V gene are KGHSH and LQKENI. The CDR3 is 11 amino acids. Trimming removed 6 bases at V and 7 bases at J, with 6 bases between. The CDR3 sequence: CASSPGEKLFF. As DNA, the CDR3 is TGTGCCAGCTCCCCCGGTGAAAAACTGTTTTTT. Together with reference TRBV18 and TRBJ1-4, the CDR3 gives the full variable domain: NAGVMQNPRHLVRRRGQEARLRCSPMKGHSHVYWYRQLPEEGLKFMVYLQKENIIDESGMPKERFSAEFPKEGPSILRIQQVVRGDSAAYFCASSPGEKLFFGSGTQLSVL.

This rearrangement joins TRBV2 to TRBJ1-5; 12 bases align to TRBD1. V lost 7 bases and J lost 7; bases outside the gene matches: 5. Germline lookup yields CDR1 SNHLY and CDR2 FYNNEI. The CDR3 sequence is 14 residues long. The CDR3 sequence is CASTGQGAGQPQHF. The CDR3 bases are TGTGCCAGCACGGGACAGGGGGCTGGGCAGCCCCAGCATTTT.

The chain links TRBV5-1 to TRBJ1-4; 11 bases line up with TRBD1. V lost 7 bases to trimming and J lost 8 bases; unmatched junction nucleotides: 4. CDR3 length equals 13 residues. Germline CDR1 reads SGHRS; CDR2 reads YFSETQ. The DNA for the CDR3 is TGCGCCAGCGGACAGGGGGCCGGGGAAAAACTGTTTTTT. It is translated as CASGQGAGEKLFF.

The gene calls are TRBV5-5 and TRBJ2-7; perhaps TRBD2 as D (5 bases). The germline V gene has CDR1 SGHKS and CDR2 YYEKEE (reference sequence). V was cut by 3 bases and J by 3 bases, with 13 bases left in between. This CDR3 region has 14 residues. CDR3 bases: TGTGCCAGCAGCTCCCAAGCGGCCCTCTACGAGCAGTACTTC. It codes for CASSSQAALYEQYF.

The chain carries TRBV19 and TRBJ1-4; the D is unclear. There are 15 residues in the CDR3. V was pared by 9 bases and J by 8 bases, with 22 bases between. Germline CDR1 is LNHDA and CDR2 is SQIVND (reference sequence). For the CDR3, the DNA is TGTGCCAGCCAGACACCTAGGAGGGTCGGCGAAAAACTGTTTTTT. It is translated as CASQTPRRVGEKLFF.

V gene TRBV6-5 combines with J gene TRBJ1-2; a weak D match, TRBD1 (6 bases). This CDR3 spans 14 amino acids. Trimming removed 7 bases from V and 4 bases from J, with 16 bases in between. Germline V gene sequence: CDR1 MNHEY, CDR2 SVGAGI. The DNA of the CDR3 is TGTGCCAGCATCTCACAGGGACGGACCTATGGCTACACCTTC. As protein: CASISQGRTYGYTF.

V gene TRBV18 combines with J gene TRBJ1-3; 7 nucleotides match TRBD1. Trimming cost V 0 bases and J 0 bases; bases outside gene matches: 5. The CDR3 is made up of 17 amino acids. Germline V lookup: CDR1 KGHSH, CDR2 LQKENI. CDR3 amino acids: CASSPPRTGSSGNTIYF. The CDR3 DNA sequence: TGTGCCAGCTCACCACCAAGGACAGGTAGCTCTGGAAACACCATATATTTT.

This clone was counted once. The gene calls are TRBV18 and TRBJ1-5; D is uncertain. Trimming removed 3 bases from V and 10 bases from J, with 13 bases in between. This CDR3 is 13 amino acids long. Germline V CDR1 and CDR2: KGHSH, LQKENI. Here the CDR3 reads CASSPRREGPQHF. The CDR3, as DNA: TGTGCCAGCTCACCCAGACGGGAGGGACCCCAGCATTTT.

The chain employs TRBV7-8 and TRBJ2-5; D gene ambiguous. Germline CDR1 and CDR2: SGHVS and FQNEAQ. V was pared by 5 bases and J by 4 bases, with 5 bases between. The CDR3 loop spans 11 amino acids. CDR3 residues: CASSALETQYF. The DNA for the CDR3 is TGTGCCAGCAGCGCACTAGAGACCCAGTACTTC.